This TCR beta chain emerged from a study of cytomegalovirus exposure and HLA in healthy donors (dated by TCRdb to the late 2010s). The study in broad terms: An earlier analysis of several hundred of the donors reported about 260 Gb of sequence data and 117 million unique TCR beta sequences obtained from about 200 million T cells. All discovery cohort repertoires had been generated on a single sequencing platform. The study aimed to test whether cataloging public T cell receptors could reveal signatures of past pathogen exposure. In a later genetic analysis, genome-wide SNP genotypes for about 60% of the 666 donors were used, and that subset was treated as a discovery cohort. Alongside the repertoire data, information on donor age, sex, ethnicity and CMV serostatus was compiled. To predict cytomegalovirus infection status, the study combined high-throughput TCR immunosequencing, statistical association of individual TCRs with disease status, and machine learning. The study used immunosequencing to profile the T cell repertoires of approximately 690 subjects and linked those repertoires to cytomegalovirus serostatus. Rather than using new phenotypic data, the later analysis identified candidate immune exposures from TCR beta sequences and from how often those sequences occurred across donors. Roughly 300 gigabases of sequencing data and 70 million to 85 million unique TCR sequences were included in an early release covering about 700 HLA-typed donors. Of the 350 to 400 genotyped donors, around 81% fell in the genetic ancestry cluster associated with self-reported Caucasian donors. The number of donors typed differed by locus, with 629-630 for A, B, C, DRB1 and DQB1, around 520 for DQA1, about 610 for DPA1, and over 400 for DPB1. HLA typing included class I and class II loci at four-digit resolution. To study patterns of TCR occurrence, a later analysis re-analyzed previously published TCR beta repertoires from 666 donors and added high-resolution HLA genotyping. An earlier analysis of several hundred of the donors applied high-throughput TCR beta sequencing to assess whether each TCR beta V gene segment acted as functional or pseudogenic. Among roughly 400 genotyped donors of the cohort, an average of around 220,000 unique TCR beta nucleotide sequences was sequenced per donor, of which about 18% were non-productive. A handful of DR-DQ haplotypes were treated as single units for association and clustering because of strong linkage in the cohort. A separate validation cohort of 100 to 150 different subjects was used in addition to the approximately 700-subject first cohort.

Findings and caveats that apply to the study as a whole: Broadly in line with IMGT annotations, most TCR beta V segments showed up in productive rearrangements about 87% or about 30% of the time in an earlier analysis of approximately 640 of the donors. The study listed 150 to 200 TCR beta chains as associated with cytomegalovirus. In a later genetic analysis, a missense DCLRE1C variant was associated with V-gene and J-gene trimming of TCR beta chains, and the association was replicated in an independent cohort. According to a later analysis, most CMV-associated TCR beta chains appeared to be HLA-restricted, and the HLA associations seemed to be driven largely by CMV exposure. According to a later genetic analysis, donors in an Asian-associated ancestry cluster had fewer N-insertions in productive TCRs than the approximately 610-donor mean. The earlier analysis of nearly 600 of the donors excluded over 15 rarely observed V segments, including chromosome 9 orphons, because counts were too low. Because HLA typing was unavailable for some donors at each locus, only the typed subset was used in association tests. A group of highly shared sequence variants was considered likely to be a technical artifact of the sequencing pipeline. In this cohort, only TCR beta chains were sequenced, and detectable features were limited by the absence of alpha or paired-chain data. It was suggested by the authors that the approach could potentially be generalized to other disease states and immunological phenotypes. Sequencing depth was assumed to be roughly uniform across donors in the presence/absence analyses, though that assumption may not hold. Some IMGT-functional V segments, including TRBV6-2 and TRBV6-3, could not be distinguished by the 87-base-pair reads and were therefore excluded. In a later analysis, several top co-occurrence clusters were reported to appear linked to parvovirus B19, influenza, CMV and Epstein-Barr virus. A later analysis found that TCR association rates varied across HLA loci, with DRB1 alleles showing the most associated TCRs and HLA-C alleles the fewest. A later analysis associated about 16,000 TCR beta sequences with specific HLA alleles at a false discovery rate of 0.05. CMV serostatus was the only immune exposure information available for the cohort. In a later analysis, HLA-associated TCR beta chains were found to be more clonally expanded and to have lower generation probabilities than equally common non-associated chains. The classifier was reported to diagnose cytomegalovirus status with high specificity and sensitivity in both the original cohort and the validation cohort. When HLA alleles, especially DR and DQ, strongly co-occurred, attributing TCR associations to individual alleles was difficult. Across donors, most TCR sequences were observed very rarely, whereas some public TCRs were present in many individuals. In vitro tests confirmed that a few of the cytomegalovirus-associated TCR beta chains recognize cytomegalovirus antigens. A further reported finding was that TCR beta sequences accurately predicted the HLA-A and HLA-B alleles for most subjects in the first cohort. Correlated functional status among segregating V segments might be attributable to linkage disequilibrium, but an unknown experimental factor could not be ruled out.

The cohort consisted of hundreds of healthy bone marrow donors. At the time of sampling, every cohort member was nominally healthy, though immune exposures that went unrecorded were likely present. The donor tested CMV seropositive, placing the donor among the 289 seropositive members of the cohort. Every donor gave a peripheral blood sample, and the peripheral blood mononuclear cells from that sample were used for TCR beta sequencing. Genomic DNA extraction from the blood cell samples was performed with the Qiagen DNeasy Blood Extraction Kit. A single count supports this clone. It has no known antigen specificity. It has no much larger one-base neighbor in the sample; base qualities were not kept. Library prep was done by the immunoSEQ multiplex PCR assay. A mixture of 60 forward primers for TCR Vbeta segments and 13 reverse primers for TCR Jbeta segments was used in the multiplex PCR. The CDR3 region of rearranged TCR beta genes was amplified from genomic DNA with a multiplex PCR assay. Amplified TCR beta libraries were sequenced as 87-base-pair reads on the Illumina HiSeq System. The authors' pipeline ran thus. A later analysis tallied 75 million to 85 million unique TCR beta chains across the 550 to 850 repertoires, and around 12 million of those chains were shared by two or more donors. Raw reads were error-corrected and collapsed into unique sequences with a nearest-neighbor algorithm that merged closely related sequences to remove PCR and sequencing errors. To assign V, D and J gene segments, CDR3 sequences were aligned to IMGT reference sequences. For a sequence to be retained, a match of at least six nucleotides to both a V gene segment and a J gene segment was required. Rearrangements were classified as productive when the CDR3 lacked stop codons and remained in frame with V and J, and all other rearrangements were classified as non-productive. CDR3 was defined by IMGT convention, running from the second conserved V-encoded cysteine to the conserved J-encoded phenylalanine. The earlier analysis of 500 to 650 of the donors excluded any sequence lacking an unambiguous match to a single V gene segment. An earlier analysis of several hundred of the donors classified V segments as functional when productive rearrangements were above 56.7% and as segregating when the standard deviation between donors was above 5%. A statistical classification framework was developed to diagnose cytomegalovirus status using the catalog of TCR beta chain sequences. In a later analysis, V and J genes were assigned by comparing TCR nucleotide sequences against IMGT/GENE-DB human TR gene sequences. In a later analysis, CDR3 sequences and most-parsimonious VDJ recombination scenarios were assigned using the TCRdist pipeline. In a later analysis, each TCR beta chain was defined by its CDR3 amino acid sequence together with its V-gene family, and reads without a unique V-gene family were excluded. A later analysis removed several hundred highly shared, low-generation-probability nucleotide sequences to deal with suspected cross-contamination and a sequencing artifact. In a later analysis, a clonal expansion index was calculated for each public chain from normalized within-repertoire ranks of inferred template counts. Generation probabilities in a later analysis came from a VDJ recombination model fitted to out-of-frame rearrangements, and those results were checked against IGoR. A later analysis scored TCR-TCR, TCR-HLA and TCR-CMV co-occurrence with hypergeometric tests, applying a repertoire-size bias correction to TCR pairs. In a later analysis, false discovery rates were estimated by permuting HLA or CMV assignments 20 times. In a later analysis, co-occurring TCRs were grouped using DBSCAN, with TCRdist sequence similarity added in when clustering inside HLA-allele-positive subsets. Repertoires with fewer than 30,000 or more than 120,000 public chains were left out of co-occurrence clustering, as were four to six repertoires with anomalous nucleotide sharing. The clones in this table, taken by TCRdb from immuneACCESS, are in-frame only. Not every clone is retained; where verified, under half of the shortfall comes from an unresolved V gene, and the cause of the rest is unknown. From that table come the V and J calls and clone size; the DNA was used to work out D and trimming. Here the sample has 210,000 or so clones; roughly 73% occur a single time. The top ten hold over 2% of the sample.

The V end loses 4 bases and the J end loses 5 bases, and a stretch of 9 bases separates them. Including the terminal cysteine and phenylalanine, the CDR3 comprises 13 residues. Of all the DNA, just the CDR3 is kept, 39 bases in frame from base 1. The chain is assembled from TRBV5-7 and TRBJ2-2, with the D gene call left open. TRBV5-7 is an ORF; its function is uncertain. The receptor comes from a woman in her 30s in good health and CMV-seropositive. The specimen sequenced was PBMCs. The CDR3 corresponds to CASSNRRTGELFF. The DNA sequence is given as TGTGCCAGCAGCAATCGTAGAACCGGGGAGCTGTTTTTT.